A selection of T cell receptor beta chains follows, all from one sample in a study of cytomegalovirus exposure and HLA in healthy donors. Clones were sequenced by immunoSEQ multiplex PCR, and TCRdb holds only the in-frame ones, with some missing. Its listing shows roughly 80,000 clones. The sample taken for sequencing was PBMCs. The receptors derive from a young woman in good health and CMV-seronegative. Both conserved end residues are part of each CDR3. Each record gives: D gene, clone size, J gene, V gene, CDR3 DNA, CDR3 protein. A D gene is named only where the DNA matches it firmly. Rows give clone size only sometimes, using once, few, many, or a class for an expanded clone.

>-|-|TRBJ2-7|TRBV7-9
TGTGCCAGCAGTTTCCTTTACGAGCAGTACTTC
CASSFLYEQYF
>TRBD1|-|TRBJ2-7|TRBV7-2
TGTGCCAGCAGCTTAGCGGGACAGGGGGAGCAGTACTTC
CASSLAGQGEQYF
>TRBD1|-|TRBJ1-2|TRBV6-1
TGTGCCAGCAGTGACCAACCGGGACAGGGGGCGCATGGCTACACCTTC
CASSDQPGQGAHGYTF
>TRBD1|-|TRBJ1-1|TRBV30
TGTGCCTGGAGTACTACAGGGGACACTGAAGCTTTCTTT
CAWSTTGDTEAFF
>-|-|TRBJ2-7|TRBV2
TGTGCCAGCACAGCTAGCGACGCCTACGAGCAGTACTTC
CASTASDAYEQYF
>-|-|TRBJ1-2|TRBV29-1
TGCAGCGTTGTCGAGGGTAACTATGGCTACACCTTC
CSVVEGNYGYTF
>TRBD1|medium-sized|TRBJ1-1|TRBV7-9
TGTGCCAGCAGCGACCGGGACAGGGCTACAGGCTTGAACACTGAAGCTTTCTTT
CASSDRDRATGLNTEAFF
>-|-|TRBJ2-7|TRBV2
TGTGCCAGCAGTGTCTTGCGAGGAGGGCAGTACTTC
CASSVLRGGQYF
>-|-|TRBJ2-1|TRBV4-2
TGTGCCAGCAGCCAAAATAGCGCCAGCTCCTACAATGAGCAGTTCTTC
CASSQNSASSYNEQFF
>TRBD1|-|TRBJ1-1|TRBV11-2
TGTGCCAGCAGCTTAAGGGGACAGGCGGTAATACTGAACACTGAAGCTTTCTTT
CASSLRGQAVILNTEAFF
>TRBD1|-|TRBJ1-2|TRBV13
TGTGCCAGCAGCTTGGGGACAGGGGACTATGGCTACACCTTC
CASSLGTGDYGYTF
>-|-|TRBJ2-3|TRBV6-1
TGTGCCAGCAGTTCAGGGCCGTTCACAGATACGCAGTATTTT
CASSSGPFTDTQYF
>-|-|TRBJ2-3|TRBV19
TGTGCCAGTAGTATGGAGGACTCCGTTACGCCTGCAGATACGCAGTATTTT
CASSMEDSVTPADTQYF
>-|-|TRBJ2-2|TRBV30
TGTGCCTGTCCATTTTTGAGGCGGGGCGGCGGGGAGCTGTTTTTT
CACPFLRRGGGELFF
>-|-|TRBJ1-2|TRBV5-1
TGCGCCAGCAGCTTAGATTTAGGGGCCTATGGCTACACCTTC
CASSLDLGAYGYTF
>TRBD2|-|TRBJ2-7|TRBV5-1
TGCGCCAGCAGCTTGGTTTCTAGCGGGAGCCGGGAGCAGTACTTC
CASSLVSSGSREQYF
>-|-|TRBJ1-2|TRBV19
TGTGCCAGTAGTATCGGAGGAGGAGACTATGGCTACACCTTC
CASSIGGGDYGYTF
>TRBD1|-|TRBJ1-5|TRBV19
TGTGCCAGTAGTATAAGGCAGGGGGGTCAGCCCCAGCATTTT
CASSIRQGGQPQHF
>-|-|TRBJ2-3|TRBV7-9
TGTGCCAGCAGCGCGACGAGGGGGTGGAGAAGGACAGATACGCAGTATTTT
CASSATRGWRRTDTQYF
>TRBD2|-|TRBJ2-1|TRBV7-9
TGTGCCAGCAGCTCCCCTAGCGGGGGTTACAATGAGCAGTTCTTC
CASSSPSGGYNEQFF
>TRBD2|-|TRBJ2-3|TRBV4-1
TGCGCCAGCAGCCAAGAGGGACTAGCGGGGGGGCGGGGTACGCAGTATTTT
CASSQEGLAGGRGTQYF
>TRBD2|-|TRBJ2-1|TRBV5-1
TGCGCCAGCAGCCTCCTAACTAGCGGGGGGGCGAATGAGCAGTTCTTC
CASSLLTSGGANEQFF
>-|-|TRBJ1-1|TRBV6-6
TGTGCCAGCAGGAGACCTCAGAGGATGAACACTGAAGCTTTCTTT
CASRRPQRMNTEAFF
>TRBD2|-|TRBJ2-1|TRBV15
TGTGCCACCAGCAGGTCGACTAGCGGGAGGGCCGCCTACAATGAGCAGTTCTTC
CATSRSTSGRAAYNEQFF
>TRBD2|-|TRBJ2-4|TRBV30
TGTGCCTGGAGTGCACGGGGGGGTCTAGCCAAAAACATTCAGTACTTC
CAWSARGGLAKNIQYF
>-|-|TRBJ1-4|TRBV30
TGTGCCTGGAGCCCCACTGCAACTAATGAAAAACTGTTTTTT
CAWSPTATNEKLFF
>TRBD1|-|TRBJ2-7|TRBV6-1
TGTGCCAGCAGTGATCAGGGGGAAAGCGCCTACGAGCAGTACTTC
CASSDQGESAYEQYF
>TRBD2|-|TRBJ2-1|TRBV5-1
TGCGCCAGCAGCTCCGGGAGGGGGGCCATCGCCTACAATGAGCAGTTCTTC
CASSSGRGAIAYNEQFF
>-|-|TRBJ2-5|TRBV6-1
TGTGCCAGCAGACCACAGGCGTTAGAGACCCAGTACTTC
CASRPQALETQYF
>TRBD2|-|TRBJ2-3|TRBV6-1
TGTGCCAGCAGTGAAGGCGCGGGGGGGAGCACAGATACGCAGTATTTT
CASSEGAGGSTDTQYF
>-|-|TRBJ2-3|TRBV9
TGTGCCAGCAGCGCGATCGAGGGCACAGATACGCAGTATTTT
CASSAIEGTDTQYF